A selection of T cell receptor beta chains follows, all from one sample in a study of T-cell reconstitution after alpha-beta-depleted transplantation in children. MiXCR was run by TCRdb on the PCR reads, yielding one entry per CDR3 protein. The data hold about 600,000 distinct CDR3 sequences, with about 10% observed a single time. Sequencing used PBMCs from the stem cell graft donor, obtained from the stem cell graft. All receptors come from a human donor who donated a stem cell graft to a child with acute myeloid leukemia. Both conserved end residues are part of each CDR3. D genes are given only for firm matches. Clone size is not always given. Where it is, it says once, few, many or a class for expanded clones.

TRBJ2-5	many	TRBD2	TRBV5-5	CASSPLSGSLKTQYF	TGTGCCAGCAGCCCTCTAAGCGGGAGCCTTAAGACCCAGTACTTC
TRBJ1-5	many	NA	TRBV20-1	CSADHQPQHF	TGCAGTGCTGACCATCAGCCCCAGCATTTT
TRBJ2-5	NA	NA	TRBV5-1	CASSLNSGDQETQYF	TGCGCCAGCAGCTTGAACTCAGGCGATCAAGAGACCCAGTACTTC
TRBJ1-6	NA	TRBD1	TRBV20-1	CSARVGQQNSPLHF	TGCAGTGCTAGAGTGGGACAGCAAAATTCACCCCTCCACTTT
TRBJ2-7	few	NA	TRBV7-9	CASSRDRKDEQYF	TGTGCCAGCAGCCGCGACAGGAAGGACGAGCAGTACTTC
TRBJ2-7	NA	TRBD2	TRBV24-1	CATSGAGYEQYF	TGTGCCACCAGTGGAGCGGGGTACGAGCAGTACTTC
TRBJ2-5	many	TRBD1	TRBV6-5	CASSYGQGWEETQYF	TGTGCCAGCAGTTACGGACAGGGATGGGAAGAGACCCAGTACTTC
TRBJ1-1	few	TRBD1	TRBV20-1	CSARGGQEGFF	TGCAGTGCTAGAGGGGGACAGGAAGGGTTCTTT
TRBJ2-1	few	NA	TRBV6-2/TRBV6-3	CASSYEGAKYNEQFF	TGTGCCAGCAGTTACGAGGGAGCTAAATACAATGAGCAGTTCTTC
TRBJ2-3	NA	TRBD2	TRBV4-2	CASSPGLAGGPGRTSSTDTQYF	TGTGCCAGCAGCCCCGGGCTAGCGGGAGGGCCCGGCCGCACTTCTAGCACAGATACGCAGTATTTT
TRBJ1-1	NA	NA	TRBV6-2/TRBV6-3	CASGRAGEYEAFF	TGTGCCAGCGGCCGGGCAGGGGAATATGAAGCTTTCTTT
TRBJ2-2	many	TRBD1	TRBV27	CASSLLLGRGSPGELFF	TGTGCCAGCAGTTTACTTCTCGGCAGGGGGAGCCCCGGGGAGCTGTTTTTT
TRBJ1-6	few	TRBD1	TRBV12-3/TRBV12-4	CASSSAGTGISPLHF	TGTGCCAGCAGTTCAGCCGGGACAGGGATTTCACCCCTCCACTTT
TRBJ1-2	few	TRBD1	TRBV28	CASSEPRGHGYTF	TGTGCCAGCAGCGAACCCAGGGGGCATGGCTACACCTTC
TRBJ2-7	NA	TRBD2	TRBV29-1	CSVGLIAGGHEQYF	TGCAGCGTTGGGTTGATAGCGGGAGGCCACGAGCAGTACTTC
TRBJ2-5	many	NA	TRBV12-3/TRBV12-4	CASSFAVEETQYF	TGTGCCAGCAGTTTTGCTGTCGAGGAGACCCAGTACTTC
TRBJ2-7	NA	NA	TRBV20-1	CSARDVRISYEQYF	TGCAGTGCTAGAGATGTCCGGATATCCTACGAGCAGTACTTC
TRBJ1-4	NA	NA	TRBV28	CASSTAGGRTWGYEKLFF	TGTGCCAGCAGTACCGCCGGGGGCCGGACTTGGGGTTATGAAAAACTGTTTTTT
TRBJ2-7	NA	TRBD2	TRBV4-2	CASSQISGNSYEQYF	TGTGCCAGCAGCCAAATTAGCGGGAACTCCTACGAGCAGTACTTC
TRBJ2-7	many	NA	TRBV12-3/TRBV12-4	CASSLGDYGYEQYF	TGTGCCAGCAGTTTGGGGGATTACGGCTACGAGCAGTACTTC
TRBJ2-7	NA	TRBD2	TRBV9	CASSVAPETSGRAGEQYF	TGTGCCAGCAGCGTAGCTCCGGAGACTAGCGGGAGGGCCGGGGAGCAGTACTTC
TRBJ1-2	NA	NA	TRBV4-3	CASSPQQGSSYGYTF	TGCGCCAGCAGCCCTCAACAGGGATCTTCCTATGGCTACACCTTC
TRBJ2-2	many	TRBD1	TRBV6-2/TRBV6-3	CASSLRGQGANTGELFF	TGTGCCAGCAGCCTCCGGGGACAGGGGGCGAACACCGGGGAGCTGTTTTTT
TRBJ1-1	few	NA	TRBV20-1	CSARDPGAAAFF	TGCAGTGCTAGAGATCCAGGGGCTGCGGCTTTCTTT
TRBJ2-1	NA	TRBD2	TRBV2	CATALAGGINEQFF	TGTGCCACCGCGCTAGCGGGAGGAATCAATGAGCAGTTCTTC
TRBJ1-5	NA	TRBD1	TRBV12-3/TRBV12-4	CASSPRTGANQPQHF	TGTGCCAGCAGCCCTCGGACAGGGGCTAATCAGCCCCAGCATTTT
TRBJ2-6	NA	NA	TRBV2	CASSERGGAIPGANVLTF	TGTGCCAGCAGTGAACGTGGAGGGGCAATCCCTGGGGCCAACGTCCTGACTTTC
TRBJ2-7	NA	NA	TRBV5-5	CASSLYNPYEQYF	TGTGCCAGCAGCTTGTACAACCCCTACGAGCAGTACTTC
TRBJ2-7	NA	NA	TRBV27	CARRALMLRQYF	TGTGCCCGCCGGGCCCTTATGCTCCGGCAGTACTTC
TRBJ2-1	NA	NA	TRBV3-1	CASSQDRTKGIHEQFF	TGTGCCAGCAGCCAGGATAGGACTAAAGGTATCCATGAGCAGTTCTTC
TRBJ2-1	few	NA	TRBV5-1	CASSLRERASYNEQFF	TGCGCCAGCAGCTTGCGGGAGCGGGCGTCGTACAATGAGCAGTTCTTC
TRBJ2-1	few	TRBD2	TRBV20-1	CSARVLAVSYNEQFF	TGCAGTGCTAGAGTACTAGCGGTCTCCTACAATGAGCAGTTCTTC
TRBJ1-3	many	NA	TRBV12-3/TRBV12-4	CASSLATGLGNTIYF	TGTGCCAGCAGTTTAGCGACAGGACTTGGAAACACCATATATTTT
TRBJ2-1	NA	NA	TRBV7-9	CANSIRIQQFF	TGTGCCAACAGCATAAGGATACAGCAGTTCTTC
TRBJ2-3	many	TRBD1	TRBV15	CATSRDQGQGFFTDTQYF	TGTGCCACCAGCAGAGATCAAGGACAGGGATTTTTCACAGATACGCAGTATTTT
TRBJ2-1	few	NA	TRBV15	CATSSSRDVNEQFF	TGTGCCACCAGCTCCTCCAGGGACGTCAATGAGCAGTTCTTC
TRBJ2-1	many	NA	TRBV29-1	CSVVRAGGGTSSYNEQFF	TGCAGCGTTGTGAGGGCCGGGGGAGGAACTAGCTCCTACAATGAGCAGTTCTTC
TRBJ2-3	few	NA	TRBV28	CASSPPVRGGTDTQYF	TGTGCCAGCAGCCCGCCGGTGAGAGGGGGCACAGATACGCAGTATTTT
TRBJ2-1	many	NA	TRBV25-1	CASSKPRDEQFF	TGTGCCAGCAGTAAACCAAGGGATGAGCAGTTCTTC
TRBJ2-7	few	NA	TRBV29-1	CSVEEGQGTLYEQYF	TGCAGCGTTGAAGAAGGTCAGGGTACCCTCTACGAGCAGTACTTC
TRBJ2-5	NA	NA	TRBV5-1	CASSPDGGETQYF	TGCGCCAGCAGCCCCGACGGGGGAGAGACCCAGTACTTC
TRBJ2-7	many	NA	TRBV13	CASSYGRSYEQYF	TGTGCCAGCAGCTATGGACGGTCCTACGAGCAGTACTTC
TRBJ2-1	few	TRBD2	TRBV2	CATTAGLGDNEQFF	TGTGCCACAACCGCTGGACTAGGGGACAATGAGCAGTTCTTC
TRBJ2-1	many	TRBD2	TRBV5-1	CASSLGGRKNNEQFF	TGCGCCAGCAGCTTGGGCGGGAGGAAAAACAATGAGCAGTTCTTC
TRBJ1-2	many	NA	TRBV5-1	CASSEGSNYGYTF	TGCGCCAGCAGCGAGGGGTCCAACTATGGCTACACCTTC
TRBJ2-5	few	NA	TRBV20-1	CSARDRGRIGETQYF	TGCAGTGCTAGAGATCGGGGGAGAATAGGGGAGACCCAGTACTTC
TRBJ1-1	few	NA	TRBV21-1	CASSTAHREGEAFF	TGTGCCAGCAGCACCGCCCACAGGGAAGGTGAAGCTTTCTTT
TRBJ1-4	NA	NA	TRBV5-1	CASSLDGRATNEKLFF	TGCGCCAGCAGCTTGGACGGCAGAGCAACTAATGAAAAACTGTTTTTT
TRBJ2-7	many	TRBD1	TRBV29-1	CSVEGRGPLEQYF	TGCAGCGTTGAAGGCAGGGGGCCTCTCGAGCAGTACTTC
TRBJ1-4	many	TRBD1	TRBV24-1	CATSDPQGAGEKLFF	TGTGCCACCAGTGACCCACAGGGGGCAGGTGAAAAACTGTTTTTT
TRBJ1-6	many	NA	TRBV6-5	CASSFQKPPTNSPLHF	TGTGCCAGCAGTTTTCAGAAACCGCCAACCAATTCACCCCTCCACTTT
TRBJ2-7	NA	TRBD2	TRBV12-3/TRBV12-4	CASRPSGRAPEQYF	TGTGCCAGCAGGCCTAGCGGGAGGGCTCCCGAGCAGTACTTC
TRBJ2-5	many	NA	TRBV7-9	CASSRDINQETQYF	TGTGCCAGCAGCAGGGACATAAACCAAGAGACCCAGTACTTC
TRBJ2-3	few	TRBD2	TRBV20-1	CSARDVTSGTHTDTQYF	TGCAGTGCTAGAGACGTCACTAGCGGGACCCACACAGATACGCAGTATTTT
TRBJ2-7	few	TRBD2	TRBV9	CASSVAWGGELAGDQNEQYF	TGTGCCAGCAGCGTAGCTTGGGGGGGCGAACTAGCGGGAGATCAGAACGAGCAGTACTTC